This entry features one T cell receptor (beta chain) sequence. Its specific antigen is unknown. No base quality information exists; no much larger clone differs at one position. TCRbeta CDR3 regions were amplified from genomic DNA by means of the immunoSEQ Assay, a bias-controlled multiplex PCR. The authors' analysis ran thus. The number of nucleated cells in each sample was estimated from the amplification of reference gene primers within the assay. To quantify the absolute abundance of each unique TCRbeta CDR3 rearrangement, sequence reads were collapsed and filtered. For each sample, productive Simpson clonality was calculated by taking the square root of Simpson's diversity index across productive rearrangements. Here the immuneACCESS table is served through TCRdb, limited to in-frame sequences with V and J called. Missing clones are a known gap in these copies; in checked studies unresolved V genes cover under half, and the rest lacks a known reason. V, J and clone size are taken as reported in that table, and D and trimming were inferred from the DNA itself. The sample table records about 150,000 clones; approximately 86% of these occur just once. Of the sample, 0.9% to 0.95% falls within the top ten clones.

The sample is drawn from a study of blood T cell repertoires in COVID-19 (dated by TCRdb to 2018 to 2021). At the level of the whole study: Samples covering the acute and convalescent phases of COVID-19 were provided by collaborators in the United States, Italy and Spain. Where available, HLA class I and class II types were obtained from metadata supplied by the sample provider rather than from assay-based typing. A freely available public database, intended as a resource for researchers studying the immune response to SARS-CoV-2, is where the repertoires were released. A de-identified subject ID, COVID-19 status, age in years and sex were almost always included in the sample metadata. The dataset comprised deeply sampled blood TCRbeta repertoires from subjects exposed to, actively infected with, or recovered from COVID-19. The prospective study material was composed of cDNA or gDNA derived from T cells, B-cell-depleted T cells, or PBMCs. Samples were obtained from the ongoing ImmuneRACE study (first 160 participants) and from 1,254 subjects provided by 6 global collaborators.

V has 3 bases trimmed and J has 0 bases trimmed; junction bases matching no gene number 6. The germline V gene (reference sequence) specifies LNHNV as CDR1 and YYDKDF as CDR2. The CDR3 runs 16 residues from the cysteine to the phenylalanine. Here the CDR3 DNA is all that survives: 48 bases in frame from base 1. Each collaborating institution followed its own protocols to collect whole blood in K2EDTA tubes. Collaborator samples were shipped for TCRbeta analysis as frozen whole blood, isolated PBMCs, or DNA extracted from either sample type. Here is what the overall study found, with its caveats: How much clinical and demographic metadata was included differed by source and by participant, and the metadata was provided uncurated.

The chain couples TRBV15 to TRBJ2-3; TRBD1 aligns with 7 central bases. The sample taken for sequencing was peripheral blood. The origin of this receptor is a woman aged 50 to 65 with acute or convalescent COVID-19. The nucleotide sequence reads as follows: TGTGCCACCAGCAGGGGACAGCGTTCTAGCACAGATACGCAGTATTTT. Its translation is CATSRGQRSSTDTQYF.